This is a list of T cell receptor beta chains from one sample in a study of memory CD4+ T cells and cytomegalovirus serostatus. Profiling relied on immunoSEQ multiplex PCR, and the TCRdb table lists in-frame clones only, not all of them. The data contain around 50,000 clones, about 78% of them singletons. Sequences were obtained from memory CD4+ T cells from blood. All receptors come from an adult in good health and CMV-seronegative. Each CDR3 is given with its conserved first and last residue. The D gene is left open where the match is weak. Only some rows state a clone size, as once, few, many or a class for expanded clones.

V gene	clone size	D gene	CDR3 length	J gene	CDR3 DNA	CDR3 protein
TRBV28	NA	NA	13	TRBJ1-2	TGTGCCAGCAGACCCCAGGCGGACTATGGCTACACCTTC	CASRPQADYGYTF
TRBV27	NA	NA	13	TRBJ1-1	TGTGCCAGCAGAGGGTATATGAACACTGAAGCTTTCTTT	CASRGYMNTEAFF
TRBV5-1	NA	TRBD1	14	TRBJ1-4	TGCGCCAGCAGCACCGGACAGGTTAGGGAAAAACTGTTTTTT	CASSTGQVREKLFF
TRBV30	NA	TRBD1	14	TRBJ1-4	TGTGCCTGGACAAGGCCAGGGGGTAATGAAAAACTGTTTTTT	CAWTRPGGNEKLFF
TRBV19	NA	NA	15	TRBJ1-2	TGTGCCAGTAGTATAGTAGGAGGAATCAACTATGGCTACACCTTC	CASSIVGGINYGYTF
TRBV27	NA	NA	16	TRBJ2-1	TGTGCCAGCAGTATCCTGTCATTCGGACAGAACAATGAGCAGTTCTTC	CASSILSFGQNNEQFF
TRBV28	NA	TRBD1	14	TRBJ1-1	TGTGCCAGCAGGGGGACAGGGGATTGGACTGAAGCTTTCTTT	CASRGTGDWTEAFF
TRBV9	once	NA	14	TRBJ2-3	TGTGCCAGCAGCGTAGAGTCTACCCCAGATACGCAGTATTTT	CASSVESTPDTQYF
TRBV7-6	NA	NA	16	TRBJ1-2	TGTGCCAGCAGCCGTATCGGGCTAGGGACGAACTATGGCTACACCTTC	CASSRIGLGTNYGYTF
TRBV6-5	NA	NA	15	TRBJ1-2	TGTGCCAGCAGTTCATCAGGGGTAGGGAGCTATGGCTACACCTTC	CASSSSGVGSYGYTF
TRBV28	NA	NA	15	TRBJ1-3	TGTGCCAGCAGCGGGCGAGGAGGCTCTGGAAACACCATATATTTT	CASSGRGGSGNTIYF
TRBV11-3	NA	NA	16	TRBJ2-2	TGTGCCAGCAGCTTGGGGAGCGGTGCGAACACCGGGGAGCTGTTTTTT	CASSLGSGANTGELFF
TRBV28	NA	NA	16	TRBJ2-3	TGTGCCAGCAGTTCGCCCCGGGACACAAGCACAGATACGCAGTATTTT	CASSSPRDTSTDTQYF
TRBV4-3	NA	TRBD1	13	TRBJ2-3	TGCGCCAGCAGCCGACAGGGGGGAGATACGCAGTATTTT	CASSRQGGDTQYF
TRBV6-4	once	TRBD2	13	TRBJ2-5	TGTGCCAGCAGTGAATTTGGCGGGGGGACCCAGTACTTC	CASSEFGGGTQYF
TRBV11-2	NA	NA	13	TRBJ1-1	TGTGCCAGCAGCTTAGTGGCGGACACTGAAGCTTTCTTT	CASSLVADTEAFF
TRBV27	NA	NA	14	TRBJ2-5	TGTGCCAGCAGTTCTTCCCTCCGTAGAGAGACCCAGTACTTC	CASSSSLRRETQYF
TRBV21-1	NA	NA	14	TRBJ2-3	TGTGCCAGCAGCGACGGACACTACACAGATACGCAGTATTTT	CASSDGHYTDTQYF
TRBV5-1	NA	NA	13	TRBJ2-7	TGCGCCAGCAGCTTGGGAAGTCGGGACGAGCAGTACTTC	CASSLGSRDEQYF
TRBV2	NA	TRBD1	13	TRBJ1-1	TGTGCCAGCTCCTCGGACAGGACCACTGAAGCTTTCTTT	CASSSDRTTEAFF
TRBV5-6	NA	NA	14	TRBJ2-5	TGTGCCAGCAGCCTAGCTGGTTTCCAAGAGACCCAGTACTTC	CASSLAGFQETQYF
TRBV4-1	NA	NA	14	TRBJ2-1	TGCGCCAGCAGCCCGGGACTCCTAGGCAATGAGCAGTTCTTC	CASSPGLLGNEQFF
TRBV19	few	TRBD1	14	TRBJ1-6	TGTGCCAGTAGTCCGGGACAGTATAATTCACCCCTCCACTTT	CASSPGQYNSPLHF
TRBV28	NA	TRBD1	14	TRBJ2-7	TGTGCCAGCGGACAGGTCCTCAGGGCCTACGAGCAGTACTTC	CASGQVLRAYEQYF
TRBV5-1	NA	TRBD2	14	TRBJ2-5	TGCGCCAGCGCGGCGGGGGGCTCCCAAGAGACCCAGTACTTC	CASAAGGSQETQYF
TRBV7-2	NA	NA	12	TRBJ1-6	TGTGCCAGCAGCTTAGGCGCTTCACCCCTCCACTTT	CASSLGASPLHF
TRBV10-3	NA	TRBD2	16	TRBJ2-1	TGTGCCATCAGTGATTGGCGGGGGGGCCCTTACAATGAGCAGTTCTTC	CAISDWRGGPYNEQFF
TRBV29-1	NA	NA	11	TRBJ2-7	TGCAGCGTTGAAATAGGGAACGAGCAGTACTTC	CSVEIGNEQYF
TRBV19	NA	NA	14	TRBJ1-5	TGTGCCAGTAGGAGGGAGGTTAGCAATCAGCCCCAGCATTTT	CASRREVSNQPQHF
TRBV30	NA	NA	11	TRBJ1-5	TGTGCCTGGGACCCCAATCAGCCCCAGCATTTT	CAWDPNQPQHF
TRBV28	once	NA	14	TRBJ2-7	TGTGCCAGCAGCCTCTTCCGGGCCGAAAGGGAGCAGTACTTC	CASSLFRAEREQYF
TRBV19	NA	NA	16	TRBJ1-5	TGTGCCAGTAGTTCCCTTCTTCGGGGGCTCGAACAGCCCCAGCATTTT	CASSSLLRGLEQPQHF
TRBV9	NA	NA	15	TRBJ1-2	TGTGCCAGCAGCACGAGGACGGGTAATAACTATGGCTACACCTTC	CASSTRTGNNYGYTF
TRBV7-6	NA	NA	14	TRBJ1-6	TGTGCCAGCAGCTTAGCGCAGAGGGATTCACCCCTCCACTTT	CASSLAQRDSPLHF
TRBV5-8	NA	NA	15	TRBJ2-1	TGTGCCAGCAGCGGGATAGCTTGGTCCTACAATGAGCAGTTCTTC	CASSGIAWSYNEQFF
TRBV11-2	few	TRBD1	15	TRBJ1-4	TGTGCCAGCAGCCCTGGGACAGGGGCTAATGAAAAACTGTTTTTT	CASSPGTGANEKLFF
TRBV4-3	NA	NA	15	TRBJ2-3	TGCGCCAGCAGCGGGGGACACGAAAACACAGATACGCAGTATTTT	CASSGGHENTDTQYF
TRBV5-1	few	NA	17	TRBJ1-6	TGCGCCAGCAGCTCAACCCAGGAGGGGCTTCGGAATTCACCCCTCCACTTT	CASSSTQEGLRNSPLHF
TRBV5-1	NA	TRBD1	15	TRBJ2-2	TGCGCCAGCAGCCAAGACAGGGCGAACACCGGGGAGCTGTTTTTT	CASSQDRANTGELFF
TRBV6-5	once	TRBD2	15	TRBJ2-7	TGTGCCAGCAACAGCATGACTAGCGGGAAGGGAGAGCAGTACTTC	CASNSMTSGKGEQYF
TRBV9	NA	NA	14	TRBJ1-6	TGTGCCAGCAGCCTCAGAAGGGTTGATTCACCCCTCCACTTT	CASSLRRVDSPLHF
TRBV11-2	NA	NA	14	TRBJ1-6	TGTGCCAGCAGCTTAAGCGACGGTCGTTCACCCCTCCACTTT	CASSLSDGRSPLHF
TRBV7-2	NA	NA	14	TRBJ1-1	TGTGCCAGCAACCCTAACGGGGGAAACACTGAAGCTTTCTTT	CASNPNGGNTEAFF
TRBV5-6	NA	NA	15	TRBJ1-3	TGTGCCAGCAGCTCGGGGGGTTTAGCTGGAAACACCATATATTTT	CASSSGGLAGNTIYF